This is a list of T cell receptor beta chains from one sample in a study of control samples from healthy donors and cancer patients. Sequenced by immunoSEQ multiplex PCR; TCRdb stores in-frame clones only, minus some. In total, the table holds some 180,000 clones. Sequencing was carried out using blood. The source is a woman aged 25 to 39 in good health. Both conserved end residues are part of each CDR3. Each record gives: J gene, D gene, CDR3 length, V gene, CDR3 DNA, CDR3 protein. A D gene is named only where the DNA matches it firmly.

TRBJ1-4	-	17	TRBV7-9	TGTGCCAGCACCATCTCTCGGTCGGGGGTCATTAATGAAAAACTGTTTTTT	CASTISRSGVINEKLFF
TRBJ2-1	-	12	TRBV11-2	TGTGCCAGCAGCTTATCGGACAATGAGCAGTTCTTC	CASSLSDNEQFF
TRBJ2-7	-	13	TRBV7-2	TGTGCCAGCAGCTTAAACCGACCATCCGCCCAGTACTTC	CASSLNRPSAQYF
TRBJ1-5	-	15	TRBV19	TGTGCCAGTAGTATGACCGGGATTACCAATCAGCCCCAGCATTTT	CASSMTGITNQPQHF
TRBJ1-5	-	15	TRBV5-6	TGTGCGAGCGCTCACTGGGCCTATAGCAATCAGCCCCAGCATTTT	CASAHWAYSNQPQHF
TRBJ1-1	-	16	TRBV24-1	TGTGCCACCAGTGTGGGGGGGGACGGTGGAGAACGGAGAGCTTTCTTT	CATSVGGDGGERRAFF
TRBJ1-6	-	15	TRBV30	TGTGCCTGGAGTGGAGGACAGCTTTATAATTCACCCCTCCACTTT	CAWSGGQLYNSPLHF
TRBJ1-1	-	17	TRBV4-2	TGTGCCAGCAGCCAAGGCCCAGCCGGGACGGGGAACACTGAAGCTTTCTTT	CASSQGPAGTGNTEAFF
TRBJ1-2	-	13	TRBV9	TGTGCCAGCAGCTCGAGGGGTTACTATGGCTACACCTTC	CASSSRGYYGYTF
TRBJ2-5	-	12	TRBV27	TGTGCCAGCAGTTCGGGGTTCGAGACCCAGTACTTC	CASSSGFETQYF
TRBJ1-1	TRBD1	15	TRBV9	TGTGCCAGCAGCACGAGGACAGGCATGAACACTGAAGCTTTCTTT	CASSTRTGMNTEAFF